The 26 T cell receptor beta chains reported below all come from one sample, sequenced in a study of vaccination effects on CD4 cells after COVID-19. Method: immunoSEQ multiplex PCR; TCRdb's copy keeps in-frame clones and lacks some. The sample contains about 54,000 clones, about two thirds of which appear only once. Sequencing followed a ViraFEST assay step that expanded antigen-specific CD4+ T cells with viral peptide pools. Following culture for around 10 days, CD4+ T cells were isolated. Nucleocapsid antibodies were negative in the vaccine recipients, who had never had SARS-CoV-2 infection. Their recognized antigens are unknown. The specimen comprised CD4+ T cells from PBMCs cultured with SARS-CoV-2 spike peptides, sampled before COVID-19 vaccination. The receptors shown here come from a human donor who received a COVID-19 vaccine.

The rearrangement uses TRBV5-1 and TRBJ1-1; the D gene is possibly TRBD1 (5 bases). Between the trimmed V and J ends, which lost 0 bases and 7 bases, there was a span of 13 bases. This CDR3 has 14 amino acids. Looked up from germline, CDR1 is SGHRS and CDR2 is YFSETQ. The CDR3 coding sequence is TGCGCCAGCAGCTTGGGAGGCAGGGCCTATGAAGCTTTCTTT. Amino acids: CASSLGGRAYEAFF.

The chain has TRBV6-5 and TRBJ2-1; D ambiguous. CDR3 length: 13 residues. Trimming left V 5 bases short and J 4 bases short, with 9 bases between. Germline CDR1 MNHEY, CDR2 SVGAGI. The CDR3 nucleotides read TGTGCCAGCAGTCCGACGGAATACAATGAGCAGTTCTTC. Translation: CASSPTEYNEQFF.

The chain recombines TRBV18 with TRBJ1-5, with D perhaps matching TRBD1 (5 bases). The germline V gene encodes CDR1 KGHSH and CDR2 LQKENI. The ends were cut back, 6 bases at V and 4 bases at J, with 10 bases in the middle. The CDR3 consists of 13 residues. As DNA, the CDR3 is TGTGCCAGCTCTCCAGGGAGTAATCAGCCCCAGCATTTT. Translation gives CASSPGSNQPQHF.

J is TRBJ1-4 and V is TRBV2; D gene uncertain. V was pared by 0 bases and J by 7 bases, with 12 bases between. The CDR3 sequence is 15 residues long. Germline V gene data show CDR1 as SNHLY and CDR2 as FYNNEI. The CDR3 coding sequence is TGTGCCAGCAGTGAAGCGATAGGGTTTACTGAAAAACTGTTTTTT. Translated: CASSEAIGFTEKLFF.

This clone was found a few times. The CDR3 is CASSSMGDRGGYTF. The CDR3 nucleotides read TGTGCCAGCAGCTCAATGGGGGACAGGGGTGGCTACACCTTC. The chain employs TRBV5-4 and TRBJ1-2, with 10 bases lining up with TRBD1. This CDR3 spans 14 amino acids. Germline trimming cut 3 bases from V and 7 bases from J; bases unmatched to any gene: 6. CDR1 and CDR2 from the germline V gene are SGHNT and YYREEE (reference sequence). The full variable domain, in which reference TRBV5-4 and TRBJ1-2 provide the parts outside the CDR3, is ETGVTQSPTHLIKTRGQQVTLRCSSQSGHNTVSWYQQALGQGPQFIFQYYREEENGRGNFPPRFSGLQFPNYSSELNVNALELDDSALYLCASSSMGDRGGYTFGSGTRLTVV.

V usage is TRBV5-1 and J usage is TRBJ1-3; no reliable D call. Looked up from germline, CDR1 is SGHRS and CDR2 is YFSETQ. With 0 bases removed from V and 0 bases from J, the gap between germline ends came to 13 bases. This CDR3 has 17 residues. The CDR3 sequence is CASSLESGRLSGNTIYF. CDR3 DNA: TGCGCCAGCAGCTTGGAGTCGGGCAGACTCTCTGGAAACACCATATATTTT.

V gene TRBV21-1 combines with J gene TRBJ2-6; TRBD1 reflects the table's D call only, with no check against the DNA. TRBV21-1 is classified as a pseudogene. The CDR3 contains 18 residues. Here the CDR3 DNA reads TGTGCCAGCAGCAAAGACGTCTTACCAGGCTCTGGGGCCAACGTCCTGACTTTC. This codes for CASSKDVLPGSGANVLTF.

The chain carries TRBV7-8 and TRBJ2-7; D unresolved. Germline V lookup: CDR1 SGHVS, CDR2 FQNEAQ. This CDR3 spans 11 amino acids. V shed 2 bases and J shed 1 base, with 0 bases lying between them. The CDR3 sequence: CASSLSYEQYF. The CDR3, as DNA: TGTGCCAGCAGCTTATCCTACGAGCAGTACTTC. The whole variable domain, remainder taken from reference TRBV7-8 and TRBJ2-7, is GAGVSQSPRYKVAKRGQDVALRCDPISGHVSLFWYQQALGQGPEFLTYFQNEAQLDKSGLPSDRFFAERPEGSVSTLKIQRTQQEDSAVYLCASSLSYEQYFGPGTRLTVT.

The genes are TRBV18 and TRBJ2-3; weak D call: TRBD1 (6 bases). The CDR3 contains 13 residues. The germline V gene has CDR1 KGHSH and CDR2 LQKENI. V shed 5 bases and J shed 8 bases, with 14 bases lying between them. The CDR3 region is CASSRNREGTQYF. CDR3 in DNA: TGTGCCAGCTCAAGGAACAGGGAAGGTACGCAGTATTTT.

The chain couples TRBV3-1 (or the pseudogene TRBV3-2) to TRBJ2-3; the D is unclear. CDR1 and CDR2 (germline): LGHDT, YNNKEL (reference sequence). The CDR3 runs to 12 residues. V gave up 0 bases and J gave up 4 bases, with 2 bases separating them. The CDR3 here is CASSQESDTQYF. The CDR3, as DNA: TGTGCCAGCAGCCAAGAGTCAGATACGCAGTATTTT.

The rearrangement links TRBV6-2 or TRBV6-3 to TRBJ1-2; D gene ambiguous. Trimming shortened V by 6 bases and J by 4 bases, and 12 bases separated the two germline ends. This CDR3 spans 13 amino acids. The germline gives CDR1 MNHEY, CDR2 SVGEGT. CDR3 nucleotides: TGTGCCAGCAGCCCCCAATTGTCCTATGGCTACACCTTC. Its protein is CASSPQLSYGYTF.

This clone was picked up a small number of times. CDR3 nucleotide sequence: TGTGCCAGCAGGCAGGGGACTCTGAATGAGCAGTTCTTC. This gives the protein CASRQGTLNEQFF. V and J are TRBV4-2 and TRBJ2-1, with D perhaps matching TRBD1 or TRBD2 (6 bases each). The CDR3 sequence is 13 residues long. Trimming took off 6 bases at V and 7 bases at J, with 13 bases between the two ends. The germline CDR1 and CDR2 sequences are LGHNA and YNFKEQ.

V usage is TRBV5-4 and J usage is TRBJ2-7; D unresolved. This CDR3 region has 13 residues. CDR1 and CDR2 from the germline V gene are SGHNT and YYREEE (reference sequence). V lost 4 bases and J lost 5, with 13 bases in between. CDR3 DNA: TGTGCCAGCAGCCTCAAGGGTGGGGACGAGCAGTACTTC. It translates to CASSLKGGDEQYF.

This CDR3 is CASSPGVATNEKLFF. The CDR3 DNA follows: TGTGCCAGCTCACCAGGAGTTGCAACTAATGAAAAACTGTTTTTT. The chain has TRBV18 and TRBJ1-4, with unresolved D. The V gene's germline CDR1 is KGHSH and CDR2 LQKENI. The CDR3 is made up of 15 amino acids. V lost 2 bases and J lost 0, with 7 bases in between. Complete variable domain (other parts from reference TRBV18 and TRBJ1-4): NAGVMQNPRHLVRRRGQEARLRCSPMKGHSHVYWYRQLPEEGLKFMVYLQKENIIDESGMPKERFSAEFPKEGPSILRIQQVVRGDSAAYFCASSPGVATNEKLFFGSGTQLSVL.

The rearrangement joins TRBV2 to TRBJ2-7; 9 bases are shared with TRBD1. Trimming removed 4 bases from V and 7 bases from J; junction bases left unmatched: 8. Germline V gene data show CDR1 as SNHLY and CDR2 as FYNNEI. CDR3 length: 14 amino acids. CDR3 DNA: TGTGCCAGCAGTGCAGGACAGGGGACGAGAGAGCAGTACTTC. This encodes CASSAGQGTREQYF.

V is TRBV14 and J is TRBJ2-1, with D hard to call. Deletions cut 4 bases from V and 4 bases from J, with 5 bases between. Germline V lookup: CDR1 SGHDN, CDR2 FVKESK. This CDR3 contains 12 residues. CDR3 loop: CASSPYYNEQFF. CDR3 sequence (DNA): TGTGCCAGCAGCCCCTATTACAATGAGCAGTTCTTC.

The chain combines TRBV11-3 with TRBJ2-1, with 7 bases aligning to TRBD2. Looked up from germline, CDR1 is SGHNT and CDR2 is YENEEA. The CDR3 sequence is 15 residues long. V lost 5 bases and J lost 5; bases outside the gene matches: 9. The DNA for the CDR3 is TGTGCCAGCAGCCTCGGACGGGGGGACCACAATGAGCAGTTCTTC. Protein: CASSLGRGDHNEQFF.

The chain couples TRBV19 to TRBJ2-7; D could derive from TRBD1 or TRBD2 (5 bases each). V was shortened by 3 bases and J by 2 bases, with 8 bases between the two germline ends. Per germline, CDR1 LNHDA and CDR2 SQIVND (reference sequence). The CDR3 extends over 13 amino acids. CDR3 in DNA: TGTGCCAGTAGTATTGGGGGTGCCTACGAGCAGTACTTC. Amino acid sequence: CASSIGGAYEQYF.

CDR3 amino acids: CASSVTGGSGELFF. In DNA form, the CDR3 reads TGTGCCAGCAGTGTAACAGGGGGATCCGGGGAGCTGTTTTTT. The V and J genes are TRBV25-1 and TRBJ2-2, with TRBD1 matching over 8 bases. The CDR3 sequence is 14 residues long. The V gene's germline CDR1 is MGHDK and CDR2 SYGVNS. V gave up 4 bases and J gave up 6 bases; unmatched junction bases: 4.

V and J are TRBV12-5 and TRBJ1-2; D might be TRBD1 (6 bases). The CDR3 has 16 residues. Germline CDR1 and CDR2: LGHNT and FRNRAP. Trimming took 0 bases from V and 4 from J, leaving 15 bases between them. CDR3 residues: CASGLVLDRSVYGYTF. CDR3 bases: TGTGCTAGTGGTTTGGTACTGGACAGATCAGTCTATGGCTACACCTTC.

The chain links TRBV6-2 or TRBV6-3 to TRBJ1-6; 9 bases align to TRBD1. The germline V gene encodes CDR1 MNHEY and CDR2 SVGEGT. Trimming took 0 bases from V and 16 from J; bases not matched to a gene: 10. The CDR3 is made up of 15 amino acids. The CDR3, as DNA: TGTGCCAGCAGTTACTCCGGGACAGGGTCGCCTATTCTCCACTTT. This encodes CASSYSGTGSPILHF.

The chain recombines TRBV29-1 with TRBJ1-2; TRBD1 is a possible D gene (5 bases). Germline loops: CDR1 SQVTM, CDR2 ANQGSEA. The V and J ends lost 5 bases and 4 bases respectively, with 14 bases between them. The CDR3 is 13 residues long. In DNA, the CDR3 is TGCAGCGTTATTCCGGAAGGGGTCTATGGCTACACCTTC. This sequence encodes CSVIPEGVYGYTF.

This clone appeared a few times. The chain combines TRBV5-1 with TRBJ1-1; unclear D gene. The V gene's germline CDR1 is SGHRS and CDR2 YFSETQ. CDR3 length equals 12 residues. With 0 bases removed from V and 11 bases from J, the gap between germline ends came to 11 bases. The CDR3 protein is CASSLEEGGAFF. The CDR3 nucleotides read TGCGCCAGCAGCTTGGAGGAGGGAGGCGCTTTCTTT.

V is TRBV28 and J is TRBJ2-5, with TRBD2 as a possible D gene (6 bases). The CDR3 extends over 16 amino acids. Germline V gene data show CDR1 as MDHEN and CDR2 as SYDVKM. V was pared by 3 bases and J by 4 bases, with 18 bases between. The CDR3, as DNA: TGTGCCAGCAGTTTGGTGTCGGGACTTACAGGAGAGACCCAGTACTTC. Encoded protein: CASSLVSGLTGETQYF.

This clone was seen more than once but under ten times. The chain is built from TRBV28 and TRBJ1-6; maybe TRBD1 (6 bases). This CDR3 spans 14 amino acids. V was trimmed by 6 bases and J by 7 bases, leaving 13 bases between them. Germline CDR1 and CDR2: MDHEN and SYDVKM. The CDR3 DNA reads TGTGCCAGCAGACCAGGGGACCGAAATTCACCCCTCCACTTT. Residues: CASRPGDRNSPLHF.

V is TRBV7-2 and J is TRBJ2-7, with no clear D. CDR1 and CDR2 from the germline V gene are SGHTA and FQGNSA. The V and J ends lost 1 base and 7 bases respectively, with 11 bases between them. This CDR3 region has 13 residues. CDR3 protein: CASSLGPLGEQYF. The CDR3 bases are TGTGCCAGCAGCTTAGGCCCCTTGGGTGAGCAGTACTTC. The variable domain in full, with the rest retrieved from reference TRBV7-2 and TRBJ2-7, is GAGVSQSPSNKVTEKGKDVELRCDPISGHTALYWYRQSLGQGLEFLIYFQGNSAPDKSGLPSDRFSAERTGGSVSTLTIQRTQQEDSAVYLCASSLGPLGEQYFGPGTRLTVT.